The 27 T cell receptor beta chains reported below all come from one sample, sequenced in a study of T cell clones after liver transplantation. Only in-frame clones appear in the TCRdb table, and some are missing; sequencing was by immunoSEQ multiplex PCR. The table has around 71,000 clones, about 80% seen once; the top ten hold approximately 0.77%. The sequencing used CD4+ T cells from blood, collected 12 months after liver transplant. The receptors originated from a human patient who received a liver transplant. Some T cells may be the graft donor's.

There are a few counts of this clone. This sequence joins TRBV11-1 and TRBJ2-7; 10 bases agree with TRBD2. After removal of 2 bases from V and 5 bases from J, the junction contained 3 bases not matched to a gene. Looked up from germline, CDR1 is SGHAT and CDR2 is FQDESV (reference sequence). This CDR3 comprises 14 residues. CDR3: CASSLRLAGNEQYF. The CDR3 coding sequence is TGTGCCAGCAGCTTAAGACTAGCGGGCAACGAGCAGTACTTC.

The chain carries TRBV28 and TRBJ1-1; D gene unclear. CDR1 is MDHEN, CDR2 SYDVKM, per germline. V was clipped by 7 bases and J by 7 bases, with 13 bases between them. There are 12 residues in the CDR3. The CDR3 region is CASTGSIGEAFF. CDR3 coding DNA: TGTGCCAGCACCGGATCCATAGGTGAAGCTTTCTTT.

J is TRBJ2-2 and V is TRBV4-2; D is perhaps TRBD1 (6 bases). The germline CDR1 and CDR2 sequences are LGHNA and YNFKEQ. Between the trimmed V and J ends, which lost 0 bases and 1 base, there was a span of 15 bases. The CDR3 is made up of 18 amino acids. As DNA, the CDR3 is TGTGCCAGCAGCCAAGATCTAAAGACAGGTGGGAACACCGGGGAGCTGTTTTTT. Translated: CASSQDLKTGGNTGELFF.

V gene TRBV11-1 combines with J gene TRBJ2-5, with TRBD1 matching 7 bases. The CDR3 totals 16 residues. The ends lost 4 bases at V and 2 bases at J; junction bases unmatched: 10. Germline-derived CDR1 and CDR2 are SGHAT and FQDESV (reference sequence). CDR3 in DNA: TGTGCCAGCAGCTCAGAACAACGGGACAGACAAGAGACCCAGTACTTC. This encodes CASSSEQRDRQETQYF.

The genes are TRBV4-3 and TRBJ1-3, with TRBD1 matching over 7 bases. The CDR3 is 16 amino acids. V dropped 1 base and J dropped 4; count of bases not matched to a gene: 7. Germline CDR1 and CDR2: LGHNA and YSLEER. The CDR3 protein is CASSQGQGLSGNTIYF. For the CDR3, the DNA is TGCGCCAGCAGCCAAGGACAGGGCTTATCCGGAAACACCATATATTTT.

J is TRBJ2-1 and V is TRBV7-2; either TRBD1 or TRBD2 may fit D (5 bases each). Looked up from germline, CDR1 is SGHTA and CDR2 is FQGNSA. The V gene lost 1 base and the J gene lost 9 bases, with 25 bases spanning the gap. The CDR3 runs 18 residues. CDR3 protein: CASSLGPGKEPITGEQFF. The CDR3 region has the DNA TGTGCCAGCAGCTTAGGCCCCGGGAAAGAGCCTATTACAGGTGAGCAGTTCTTC.

V usage is TRBV12-5 and J usage is TRBJ2-7; TRBD1 agrees at 10 bases. J lost 2 bases, V lost 6 bases, and 10 bases had no gene match. CDR3 length: 16 amino acids. Germline V gene lookup returns CDR1 LGHNT and CDR2 FRNRAP. The CDR3: CASGSFKGQGAYEQYF. The DNA of the CDR3 is TGTGCTAGTGGGTCTTTTAAAGGACAGGGGGCCTACGAGCAGTACTTC.

The V call is TRBV18, the J call TRBJ1-1; D unresolved. The CDR3 contains 15 residues. With 6 bases removed from V and 2 bases from J, the gap between germline ends came to 16 bases. Germline assignment: CDR1 KGHSH and CDR2 LQKENI. CDR3 bases: TGTGCCAGCTCCGGGAGAGGTTGGCGTAACACTGAAGCTTTCTTT. It encodes CASSGRGWRNTEAFF.

This clone was seen a handful of times. The V call is TRBV4-1, the J call TRBJ1-3, with 8 bases that match TRBD1. Germline values: CDR1 MGHRA, CDR2 YSYEKL. V trimming: 0 bases; J trimming: 0 bases; junction bases outside the gene matches: 19. The CDR3 spans 22 residues. CDR3 sequence: CASSQEKVLRTDRVLSGNTIYF. Written as DNA, the CDR3 is TGCGCCAGCAGCCAAGAAAAGGTACTGAGGACGGACAGGGTTCTCTCTGGAAACACCATATATTTT.

Written as DNA, the CDR3 is TGTGCCAGCAGCGCCCAGGGGGTAAATCAGCCCCAGCATTTT. Residues: CASSAQGVNQPQHF. This chain links TRBV2 with TRBJ1-5; 7 bases align to TRBD1. The CDR3 has 14 amino acids. Trimming cost V 6 bases and J 4 bases; bases outside gene matches: 6. CDR1 SNHLY and CDR2 FYNNEI come from the germline V gene. The entire variable domain, with the rest obtained from reference TRBV2 and TRBJ1-5, is as follows: EPEVTQTPSHQVTQMGQEVILRCVPISNHLYFYWYRQILGQKVEFLVSFYNNEISEKSEIFDDQFSVERPDGSNFTLKIRSTKLEDSAMYFCASSAQGVNQPQHFGDGTRLSIL.

This clone has a handful of counts. The rearrangement links TRBV27 to TRBJ2-7; the D gene is possibly TRBD2 (5 bases). Germline V gene sequence: CDR1 MNHEY, CDR2 SMNVEV (reference sequence). The ends were cut back, 5 bases at V and 2 bases at J, with 13 bases in the middle. CDR3 length equals 14 residues. CDR3 sequence: CASSLMPGTYEQYF. The CDR3 DNA reads as TGTGCCAGCAGTCTGATGCCGGGGACCTACGAGCAGTACTTC.

The CDR3 here is CASSEGTESTEAFF. As DNA, the CDR3 is TGTGCCAGCAGTGAAGGGACAGAGAGCACTGAAGCTTTCTTT. The gene calls are TRBV6-1 and TRBJ1-1; a possible D gene is TRBD1 (6 bases). CDR1 and CDR2 (germline): MNHNS, SASEGT. The CDR3 sequence is 14 residues long. V was clipped by 1 base and J by 4 bases, with 10 bases between them.

This chain connects TRBV5-1 to TRBJ2-7; 8 bases are a match to TRBD1. The CDR3 runs to 13 residues. Germline values: CDR1 SGHRS, CDR2 YFSETQ. Trimming took 4 bases from V and 5 from J; bases not matched to a gene: 5. The CDR3 DNA sequence: TGCGCCAGCAGCCCCGACAGGGGCGACGAGCAGTACTTC. It yields the protein CASSPDRGDEQYF.

The chain couples TRBV5-1 to TRBJ2-7; D is unclear. The V and J ends lost 7 bases and 1 base respectively, with 9 bases between them. Germline V gene data show CDR1 as SGHRS and CDR2 as YFSETQ. The CDR3 spans 12 residues. DNA for the CDR3: TGCGCCAGCGGTGACACATCCTACGAGCAGTACTTC. Protein sequence: CASGDTSYEQYF.

This chain joins TRBV19 and TRBJ1-5; the match to TRBD1 covers 9 bases. Germline values: CDR1 LNHDA, CDR2 SQIVND (reference sequence). V trimming: 1 base; J trimming: 6 bases; junction bases outside the gene matches: 4. The CDR3 is 15 residues long. CDR3 protein: CASSIGDREVQPQHF. The CDR3 bases are TGTGCCAGTAGTATAGGGGACAGGGAGGTTCAGCCCCAGCATTTT.

This clone rates as medium-sized (0.01 to 0.1%). The V call is TRBV5-3, the J call TRBJ2-2, with a possible D match to TRBD2 (6 bases). TRBV5-3 is marked as an open reading frame, function uncertain. Trimming stripped 1 base from V and 2 bases from J, with 15 bases between. This CDR3 is 17 amino acids long. CDR3: CARSLCSSAQNTGELFF. The CDR3 bases are TGTGCCAGAAGCTTGTGCTCTAGCGCCCAAAACACCGGGGAGCTGTTTTTT.

This chain's CDR3 is CASSQNVLGRRDGYTF. CDR3 bases: TGTGCCAGCAGCCAAAACGTTTTGGGCCGGAGGGATGGCTACACCTTC. The chain carries TRBV4-2 and TRBJ1-2; D call uncertain. This CDR3 is 16 amino acids long. Germline-derived CDR1 and CDR2 are LGHNA and YNFKEQ. V gave up 2 bases and J gave up 6 bases, with 19 bases separating them.

The J gene is TRBJ2-7, the V gene TRBV9, with D possibly being TRBD2 (5 bases). The CDR3 is made up of 15 amino acids. Trimming removed 0 bases at V and 4 bases at J, with 14 bases between. Germline CDR1 reads SGDLS; CDR2 reads YYNGEE. The CDR3 loop reads CASSVDEGYRYEQYF. The CDR3 DNA sequence: TGTGCCAGCAGCGTAGACGAGGGTTACCGTTACGAGCAGTACTTC.

V usage is TRBV5-1 and J usage is TRBJ2-5; 12 bases map to TRBD2. V shed 4 bases, J shed 1 base, and the junction held 5 bases outside the gene matches. The CDR3 runs to 16 residues. Germline CDR1 SGHRS, CDR2 YFSETQ. The CDR3 loop is CASSHGLAGIQETQYF. CDR3 nucleotides: TGCGCCAGCAGCCACGGACTAGCGGGAATCCAAGAGACCCAGTACTTC.

V is TRBV15 and J is TRBJ2-3; possibly TRBD2 for D (5 bases). CDR1 and CDR2 from the germline V gene are LNHNV and YYDKDF (reference sequence). V was shortened by 0 bases and J by 3 bases, with 13 bases between the two germline ends. The CDR3 length is 16 residues. This chain's CDR3 is CATSRDQGIATDTQYF. CDR3 bases: TGTGCCACCAGCAGAGATCAAGGGATAGCGACAGATACGCAGTATTTT.

The genes are TRBV7-9 and TRBJ1-3; D unresolved. The CDR3 is 15 amino acids. The V gene's germline CDR1 is SEHNR and CDR2 FQNEAQ (reference sequence). V was pared by 1 base and J by 0 bases, with 7 bases between. CDR3 loop: CASSLGVGSGNTIYF. The CDR3 DNA reads as TGTGCCAGCAGCTTAGGAGTCGGCTCTGGAAACACCATATATTTT.

Within the sample, this clone is medium-sized. The J gene is TRBJ2-1, the V gene TRBV18; D perhaps matches TRBD2 (6 bases). The CDR3 sequence is 17 residues long. The germline V and J ends were trimmed by 3 bases and 8 bases, with 23 bases remaining between them. CDR1 and CDR2 (germline): KGHSH, LQKENI. The CDR3 loop reads CASSPLRGIGTIDEQFF. The CDR3 region has the DNA TGTGCCAGCTCACCTCTCCGGGGGATAGGTACAATCGATGAGCAGTTCTTC.

This clone was counted once. The chain joins TRBV28 to TRBJ2-7; D is unresolved. Per the germline V gene, CDR1 is MDHEN and CDR2 is SYDVKM. The germline V and J ends were trimmed by 2 bases and 4 bases, with 15 bases remaining between them. There are 15 residues in the CDR3. This CDR3 is CASSLSHLDPYEQYF. DNA for the CDR3: TGTGCCAGCAGTTTAAGTCACCTGGACCCTTACGAGCAGTACTTC. The whole variable domain, remainder taken from reference TRBV28 and TRBJ2-7, is DVKVTQSSRYLVKRTGEKVFLECVQDMDHENMFWYRQDPGLGLRLIYFSYDVKMKEKGDIPEGYSVSREKKERFSLILESASTNQTSMYLCASSLSHLDPYEQYFGPGTRLTVT.

The gene calls are TRBV2 and TRBJ2-7; TRBD2 aligns across 8 bases. The CDR3 spans 13 residues. CDR1 and CDR2 from the germline V gene are SNHLY and FYNNEI. Trimming cost V 2 bases and J 7 bases; bases outside gene matches: 4. CDR3 nucleotides: TGTGCCAGCAGTGAACTAGCGGGTAAAGAGCAGTACTTC. Its translation is CASSELAGKEQYF.

J is TRBJ2-7 and V is TRBV7-2; D gene uncertain. CDR1 SGHTA and CDR2 FQGNSA come from the germline V gene. V shed 1 base and J shed 0 bases, with 10 bases lying between them. CDR3 size: 15 residues. CDR3 coding DNA: TGTGCCAGCAGCTTAGACGGTTGGAGCTCCTACGAGCAGTACTTC. Encoded protein: CASSLDGWSSYEQYF. Complete variable domain (other parts from reference TRBV7-2 and TRBJ2-7): GAGVSQSPSNKVTEKGKDVELRCDPISGHTALYWYRQSLGQGLEFLIYFQGNSAPDKSGLPSDRFSAERTGGSVSTLTIQRTQQEDSAVYLCASSLDGWSSYEQYFGPGTRLTVT.

CDR3 sequence reads: CASSHSRGSNEKLFF. For the CDR3, the DNA is TGTGCCAGCAGTCATTCTAGAGGTAGTAATGAAAAACTGTTTTTT. V gene TRBV6-1 combines with J gene TRBJ1-4, with D unclear. V lost 5 bases and J 4 bases, leaving 14 bases between the germline ends. The CDR3 covers 15 residues. Germline V gene lookup returns CDR1 MNHNS and CDR2 SASEGT.

In its sample, this clone was seen once. The gene calls are TRBV2 and TRBJ2-7; no clear D. The ends were cut back, 4 bases at V and 3 bases at J, with 16 bases in the middle. Germline V lookup: CDR1 SNHLY, CDR2 FYNNEI. CDR3 size: 15 residues. CDR3 region: CASSVDLGIHYEQYF. In DNA, the CDR3 is TGTGCCAGCAGTGTAGATCTAGGAATACACTACGAGCAGTACTTC.